The entry below describes one TCR beta chain. The junction departs from germline at one end; a sequencing error may be responsible. The data are from a study of CDR3 diversity in severe acne. In TCRdb, the PCR reads were re-called with MiXCR into one record per CDR3 protein. Here the sample spans 79,000 or so distinct CDR3 sequences, under 55% being singletons. The CDR3 spans 12 residues. CDR1 and CDR2 from the germline V gene are SGHTA and FQGNSA. This chain links TRBV7-2 with TRBJ2-1, with a weak D call TRBD2 (5 bases). The clonotype was recovered from a male donor with severe acne vulgaris. The sequenced sample was blood. The CDR3 DNA reads as TGTGCCAGCAGCTTGGGGAGCAATCAGCAGTTCTTC. It is translated as CASSLGSNQQFF.